These 17 T cell receptor beta chains originate from one sample sequenced in a study of cytomegalovirus exposure and HLA in healthy donors. Primers for the PCR totalled 60 Vbeta and 13 Jbeta. Only in-frame clones appear in the TCRdb table, and some are missing; sequencing was by immunoSEQ multiplex PCR. The sample records approximately 160,000 clones, 70% to 90% being singletons. Sequencing was performed on PBMCs. Receptors were obtained from a woman aged 18-29 years in good health and CMV-seronegative.

This clone was observed a single time. This chain connects TRBV7-9 to TRBJ1-1; D may be TRBD1 (6 bases). The CDR3 is 13 residues long. Germline V CDR1 and CDR2: SEHNR, FQNEAQ (reference sequence). The V end lost 3 bases, the J end lost 4 bases, and 9 bases lay between the germline ends. CDR3 protein: CASSLAQGTEAFF. The CDR3 DNA is TGTGCCAGCAGCTTGGCACAGGGCACTGAAGCTTTCTTT.

The rearrangement uses TRBV19 and TRBJ2-7, with 8 bases fitting TRBD2. V dropped 6 bases and J dropped 9; count of bases not matched to a gene: 4. Germline V gene lookup returns CDR1 LNHDA and CDR2 SQIVND (reference sequence). The CDR3 has 11 amino acids. CDR3 region: CASSPGGRQYF. In DNA, the CDR3 is TGTGCCAGTAGCCCGGGGGGGCGGCAGTACTTC.

This clone turned up a few times. The chain employs TRBV7-8 and TRBJ2-5; TRBD2 matches at 7 bases. The better agreement between TRBJ2-7 and the DNA end casts doubt on the J call. This CDR3 is 15 amino acids long. In germline, CDR1 is SGHVS, CDR2 FQNEAQ. CDR3 region: CASSVDWRENYEQYF. CDR3 DNA sequence: TGTGCCAGCAGCGTGGACTGGCGGGAGAACTACGAGCAGTACTTC.

This clone was counted only a few times. This chain uses TRBV19 with TRBJ1-2; tentative D call: TRBD1 (5 bases). Trimming pared 8 bases from V and 5 bases from J, leaving 15 bases between. The CDR3 sequence is 13 residues long. Germline V gene sequence: CDR1 LNHDA, CDR2 SQIVND (reference sequence). The CDR3 DNA follows: TGTGCCAGTCTCCGGGGGACGGGATATGGCTACACCTTC. Protein sequence: CASLRGTGYGYTF.

The CDR3 coding sequence is TGTGCCAGTCACAGTCGACAGGGACACTATGGCTACACCTTC. Translated: CASHSRQGHYGYTF. The V gene is TRBV19, the J gene TRBJ1-2, with 7 bases aligning to TRBD1. V lost 8 bases, J lost 3 bases, and 9 bases stayed unmatched. This CDR3 spans 14 amino acids. CDR1 is LNHDA and CDR2 is SQIVND in the germline V gene (reference sequence).

This chain joins TRBV5-1 and TRBJ1-2, with D possibly being TRBD1 (5 bases). CDR3 length equals 15 residues. The germline V gene has CDR1 SGHRS and CDR2 YFSETQ. Trimming removed 4 bases from V and 8 bases from J, with 21 bases in between. The CDR3 region has the DNA TGCGCCAGCAGCATCACCTTGGGGCGGAAGGAAGGCTACACCTTC. It translates to CASSITLGRKEGYTF.

J is TRBJ2-7 and V is TRBV7-2, with 10 bases fitting TRBD2. CDR3 length: 17 residues. V trimming: 1 base; J trimming: 3 bases; junction bases outside the gene matches: 9. The germline V gene has CDR1 SGHTA and CDR2 FQGNSA. CDR3 sequence reads: CASSLVLAGARFYEQYF. DNA of the CDR3: TGTGCCAGCAGCTTAGTGCTAGCGGGAGCCCGATTCTACGAGCAGTACTTC.

The chain has TRBV9 and TRBJ2-2, with D unclear. The germline gives CDR1 SGDLS, CDR2 YYNGEE. This CDR3 spans 14 amino acids. V lost 0 bases, J lost 1 base, and 4 bases lay in between. The DNA for the CDR3 is TGTGCCAGCAGCGTAGTTCAGAACACCGGGGAGCTGTTTTTT. As protein: CASSVVQNTGELFF.

This clone appeared once. In this CDR3 the conserved last residue, phenylalanine or tryptophan, is missing, so a read error is likely. This chain connects TRBV28 to TRBJ2-6; tentative D call: TRBD2 (5 bases). Trimming left V 2 bases short and J 2 bases short, with 7 bases between. The germline V gene has CDR1 MDHEN and CDR2 SYDVKM. This CDR3 contains 15 residues. CDR3 sequence (DNA): TGTGCCAGCAGTTTACCGGGGACTGGGGCCAACGTCCTGACTCTC. Its translation is CASSLPGTGANVLTL.

The chain combines TRBV7-3 with TRBJ2-3; D may be TRBD2 (6 bases). The CDR3 is 13 amino acids. Per the germline V gene, CDR1 is SGHTA and CDR2 is FQGTGA. V lost 9 bases to trimming and J lost 5 bases, with 15 bases between them. The CDR3 nucleotides are TGTGCCAGTGGGTCGGGAGCATTAGATACGCAGTATTTT. Its translation is CASGSGALDTQYF.

The rearrangement joins TRBV6-6 to TRBJ2-2; 15 nucleotides agree with TRBD2. V gave up 8 bases and J gave up 2 bases; unmatched junction bases: 3. CDR3 length: 16 residues. Germline CDR1 and CDR2: MNHNY and SVGAGI (reference sequence). The CDR3 here is CASRTSGRVNTGELFF. For the CDR3, the DNA is TGTGCCAGCCGGACTAGCGGGAGGGTTAACACCGGGGAGCTGTTTTTT.

The chain recombines TRBV15 with TRBJ1-1; 7 bases fit TRBD1. Germline V gene sequence: CDR1 LNHNV, CDR2 YYDKDF (reference sequence). Trimming cost V 6 bases and J 1 base; bases outside gene matches: 2. The CDR3 runs to 13 residues. CDR3 sequence: CATRGQWNTEAFF. The DNA for the CDR3 is TGTGCCACCAGGGGACAGTGGAACACTGAAGCTTTCTTT.

Details on this clone: The same CDR3 arises from other DNA sequences in this sample as well. The chain has TRBV7-9 and TRBJ1-1; D perhaps matches TRBD1 (5 bases). The CDR3 covers 13 residues. CDR1 is SEHNR, CDR2 FQNEAQ, per germline (reference sequence). V shed 3 bases and J shed 1 base, with 6 bases lying between them. Here the CDR3 reads CASSLQGNTEAFF. The CDR3 region has the DNA TGTGCCAGCAGCTTGCAGGGGAACACTGAAGCTTTCTTT.

About this clone: The junction does not match germline at one end; this may be a read error. The chain carries TRBV27 and TRBJ1-1; D not resolved. CDR1 and CDR2 (germline): MNHEY, SMNVEV (reference sequence). The CDR3 sequence is 14 residues long. CDR3 residues: CASSSGPANAEAFF. The CDR3 DNA sequence: TGTGCCAGCAGTTCTGGTCCTGCGAACGCTGAAGCTTTCTTT.

The V gene is TRBV7-2, the J gene TRBJ2-2; possibly TRBD1 for D (5 bases). CDR1 and CDR2 from the germline V gene are SGHTA and FQGNSA. There are 15 residues in the CDR3. Trimming took off 1 base at V and 4 bases at J, with 10 bases between the two ends. Here the CDR3 reads CASSLGRAATGELFF. The CDR3 DNA sequence: TGTGCCAGCAGCTTAGGCAGGGCGGCCACCGGGGAGCTGTTTTTT. Drawing the rest from reference TRBV7-2 and TRBJ2-2, the complete variable domain is GAGVSQSPSNKVTEKGKDVELRCDPISGHTALYWYRQSLGQGLEFLIYFQGNSAPDKSGLPSDRFSAERTGGSVSTLTIQRTQQEDSAVYLCASSLGRAATGELFFGEGSRLTVL.

The chain couples TRBV18 to TRBJ2-5, with 7 bases matching TRBD1. CDR1 is KGHSH, CDR2 LQKENI, per germline. The CDR3 has 14 amino acids. V dropped 4 bases and J dropped 0; count of bases not matched to a gene: 2. The DNA for the CDR3 is TGTGCCAGCTCACTTGACAGGGACCAAGAGACCCAGTACTTC. This sequence encodes CASSLDRDQETQYF.

The sample holds one count of this clone. V is TRBV27 and J is TRBJ1-5, with 8 bases aligning to TRBD1. Germline V gene data show CDR1 as MNHEY and CDR2 as SMNVEV (reference sequence). CDR3 length: 16 amino acids. J gave up 2 bases and V 6 bases, and 9 bases lay outside the gene matches. DNA of the CDR3: TGTGCCAGCAGCCCCTACAGGGGGGCAGGCAATCAGCCCCAGCATTTT. It specifies CASSPYRGAGNQPQHF.